This T cell receptor beta chain stems from a study of vaccination and CD4 T cells after COVID-19. Study context: Overlapping spike peptides of SARS-CoV-2, HCoV-NL63, HCoV-OC43 and HCoV-229E were used, and cells were stimulated with them.

Researchers used the Oncomine TCR Beta short-read assay to sequence DNA from cultured CD4+ T cells. Researchers extracted genomic DNA from CD4+ T cells that had been cultured. TCRdb passed the PCR reads through MiXCR, listing each CDR3 protein once. Of about 20,000 distinct CDR3 sequences in the sample, 45% to 70% were seen once. V lost 2 bases, J lost 6 bases, and 10 bases lay in between. This CDR3 is built from 13 residues. The germline gives CDR1 MNHEY, CDR2 SVGAGI. Points on this clonotype: Its target is not known.

This sample's treatment: approximately 10-day PBMC culture with coronavirus spike peptide pools or control peptides (ViraFEST assay). ViraFEST relied on peptide pools to expand antigen-specific T cells; the TCRs were sequenced afterward. Findings and caveats of the study: Researchers report that a median roughly 85% of reactive clones in convalescent patients surfaced only post-vaccination.

J is TRBJ1-2 and V is TRBV6-5; no reliable D call. The sequencing sample was made of CD4+ T cells from blood, cultured in vitro. The clonotype was recovered from a human donor who had recovered from COVID-19. The CDR3 DNA is TGTGCCAGCAGTTACCGCCGTATGGATGGCTACACCTTC. Translating gives CASSYRRMDGYTF.